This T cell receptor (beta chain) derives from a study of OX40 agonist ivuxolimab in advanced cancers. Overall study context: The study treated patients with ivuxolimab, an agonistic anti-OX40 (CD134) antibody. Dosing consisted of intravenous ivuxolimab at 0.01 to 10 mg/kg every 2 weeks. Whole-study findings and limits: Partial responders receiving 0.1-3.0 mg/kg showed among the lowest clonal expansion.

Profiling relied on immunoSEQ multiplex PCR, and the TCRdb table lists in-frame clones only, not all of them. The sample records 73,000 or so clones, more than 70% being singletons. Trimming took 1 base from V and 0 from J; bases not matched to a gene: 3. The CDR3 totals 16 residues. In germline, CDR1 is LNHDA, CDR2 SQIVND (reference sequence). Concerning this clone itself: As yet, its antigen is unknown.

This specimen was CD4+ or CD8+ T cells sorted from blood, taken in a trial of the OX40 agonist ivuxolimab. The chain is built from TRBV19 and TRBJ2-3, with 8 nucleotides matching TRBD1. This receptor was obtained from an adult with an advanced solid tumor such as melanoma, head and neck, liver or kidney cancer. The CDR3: CASSIGTGPSTDTQYF. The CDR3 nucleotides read TGTGCCAGTAGTATAGGGACAGGGCCTAGCACAGATACGCAGTATTTT.